This TCR beta chain originates from a study of blood T cells in healthy people across ages. Looking at the study overall: About one barcoded beta molecule per two T cells was the capture yield of template switching.

Study results and limitations: Donors of long life had a larger count of naive CD4+ cells and greater diversity than aged donors.

The CDR3 sequence is 13 residues long. CDR1 GTSNPN and CDR2 SVGIG come from the germline V gene (reference sequence). Trimming removed 1 base from V and 5 bases from J, with 9 bases in between. The sample holds one count of this clonotype. Its cognate antigen is unknown. Healthy Caucasians from Russia aged 6 to 90 served as donors. The authors extracted at least 6 micrograms of total RNA per sample. Using a J-beta primer mix together with a sample-barcoded 5' primer, a second PCR was run for roughly 6 to 12 cycles. TCRdb processed the 5' RACE reads anew with MiXCR; each CDR3 protein has one entry. The sample yields fewer than 1,000,000 distinct CDR3 sequences, around 43% seen once.

Source material: blood. This clonotype was obtained from a man in his sixties in good health. The J gene is TRBJ1-5, the V gene TRBV30; TRBD1 is a possible D gene (6 bases). The CDR3 nucleotides are TGTGCCTGGAGTGACAGGGCGCATCAGCCCCAGCATTTT. It is translated as CAWSDRAHQPQHF. Complete variable domain (other parts from reference TRBV30 and TRBJ1-5): SQTIHQWPATLVQPVGSPLSLECTVEGTSNPNLYWYRQAAGRGLQLLFYSVGIGQISSEVPQNLSASRPQDRQFILSSKKLLLSDSGFYLCAWSDRAHQPQHFGDGTRLSIL.